The table lists the clone carrying this T cell receptor (beta chain) with a count of one. Repeated repertoire sampling spanned the course of chemoradiotherapy. The germline V gene encodes CDR1 SGHTA and CDR2 FQGNSA. The CDR3 has 12 residues. Trimming took 5 bases from V and 7 from J, leaving 9 bases between them. The sample belongs to a study of chemoradiotherapy in HPV16-positive cancers. Study summary: Functional T-cell assays on a couple of HPV16-positive patients' cells defined candidate HPV-specific clones and common TCR motifs.

TCRdb's table, derived via immunoSEQ multiplex PCR, lists solely in-frame clones and lacks some. The data hold tens of thousands of clones, with less than 90% observed a single time. This chain connects TRBV7-2 to TRBJ2-1; D is perhaps TRBD2 (5 bases). This TCR was recovered from a human donor with HPV-associated anogenital cancer. This specimen was blood, taken from a patient who underwent chemoradiotherapy. The CDR3 sequence is CASSPSGNEQFF. CDR3 sequence (DNA): TGTGCCAGCAGCCCCTCGGGGAATGAGCAGTTCTTC.